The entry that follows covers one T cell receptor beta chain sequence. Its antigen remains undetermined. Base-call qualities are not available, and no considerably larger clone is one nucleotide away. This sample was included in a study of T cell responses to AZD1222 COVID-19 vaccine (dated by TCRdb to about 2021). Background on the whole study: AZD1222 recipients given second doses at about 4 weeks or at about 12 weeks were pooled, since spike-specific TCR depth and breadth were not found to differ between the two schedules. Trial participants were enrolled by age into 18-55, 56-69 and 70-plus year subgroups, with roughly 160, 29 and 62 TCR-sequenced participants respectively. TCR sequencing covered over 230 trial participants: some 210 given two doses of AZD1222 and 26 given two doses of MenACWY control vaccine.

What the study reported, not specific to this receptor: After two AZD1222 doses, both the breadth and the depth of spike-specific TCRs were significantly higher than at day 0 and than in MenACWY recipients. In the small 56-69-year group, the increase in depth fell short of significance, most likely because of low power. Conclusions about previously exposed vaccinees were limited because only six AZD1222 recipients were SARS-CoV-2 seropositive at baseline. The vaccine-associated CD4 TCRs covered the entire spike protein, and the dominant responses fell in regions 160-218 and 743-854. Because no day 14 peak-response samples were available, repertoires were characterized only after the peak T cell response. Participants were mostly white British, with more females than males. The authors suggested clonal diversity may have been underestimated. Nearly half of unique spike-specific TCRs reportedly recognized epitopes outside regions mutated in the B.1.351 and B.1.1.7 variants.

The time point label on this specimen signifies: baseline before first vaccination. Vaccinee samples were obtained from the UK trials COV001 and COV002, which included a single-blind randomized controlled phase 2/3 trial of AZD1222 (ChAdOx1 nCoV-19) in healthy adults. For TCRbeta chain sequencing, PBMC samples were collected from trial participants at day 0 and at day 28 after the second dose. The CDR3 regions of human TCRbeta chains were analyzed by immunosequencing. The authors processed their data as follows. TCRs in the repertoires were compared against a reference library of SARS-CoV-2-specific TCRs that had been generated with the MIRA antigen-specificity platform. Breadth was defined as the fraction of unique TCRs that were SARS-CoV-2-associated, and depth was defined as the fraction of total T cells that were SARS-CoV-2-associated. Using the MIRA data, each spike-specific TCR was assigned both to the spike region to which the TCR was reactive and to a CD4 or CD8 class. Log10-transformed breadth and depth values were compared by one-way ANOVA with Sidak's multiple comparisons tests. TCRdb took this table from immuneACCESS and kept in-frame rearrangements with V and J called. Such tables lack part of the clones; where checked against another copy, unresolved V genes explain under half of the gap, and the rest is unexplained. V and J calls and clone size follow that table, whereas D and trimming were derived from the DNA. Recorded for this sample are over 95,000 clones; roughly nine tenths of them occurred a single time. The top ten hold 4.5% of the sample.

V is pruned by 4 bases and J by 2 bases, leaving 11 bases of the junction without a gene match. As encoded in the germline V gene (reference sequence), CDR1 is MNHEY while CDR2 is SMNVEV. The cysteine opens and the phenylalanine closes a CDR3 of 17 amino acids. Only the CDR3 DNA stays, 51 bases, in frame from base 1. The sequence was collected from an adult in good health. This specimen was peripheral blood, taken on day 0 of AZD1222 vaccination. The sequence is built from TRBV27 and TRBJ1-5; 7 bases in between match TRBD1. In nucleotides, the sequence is TGTGCCAGCAGTTCCCAGAGGGGGCTCGGGGGCAATCAGCCCCAGCATTTT. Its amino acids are CASSSQRGLGGNQPQHF.